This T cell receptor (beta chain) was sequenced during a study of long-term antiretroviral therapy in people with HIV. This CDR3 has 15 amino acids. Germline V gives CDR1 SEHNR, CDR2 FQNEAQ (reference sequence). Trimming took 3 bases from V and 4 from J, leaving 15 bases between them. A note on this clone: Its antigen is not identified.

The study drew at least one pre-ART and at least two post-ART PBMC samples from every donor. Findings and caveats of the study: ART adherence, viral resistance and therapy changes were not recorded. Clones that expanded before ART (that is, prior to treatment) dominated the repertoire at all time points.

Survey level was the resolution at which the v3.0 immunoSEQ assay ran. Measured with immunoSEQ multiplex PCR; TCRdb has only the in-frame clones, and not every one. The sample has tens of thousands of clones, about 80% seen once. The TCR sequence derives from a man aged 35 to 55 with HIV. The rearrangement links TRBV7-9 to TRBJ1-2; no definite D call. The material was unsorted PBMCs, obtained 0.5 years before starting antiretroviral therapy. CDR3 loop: CASSFGEIARYGYTF. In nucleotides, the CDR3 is TGTGCCAGCAGCTTTGGCGAGATTGCCCGCTATGGCTACACCTTC.